Sequencing of this T cell receptor (beta chain) was carried out in a study of OX40 agonist ivuxolimab in advanced cancers. Study in general: Dosing consisted of intravenous ivuxolimab at 0.01 to 10 mg/kg every 2 weeks.

Study findings and constraints: Also present in some nonresponders was a low level of normalized T-cell clonal expansion.

The method was immunoSEQ multiplex PCR; TCRdb's version includes in-frame clones alone and lacks a portion of them. The data show nearly 110,000 clones, with under 95% seen just once and roughly 1.1% held by the top ten. Details on this clone: The antigen is not known.

The input for sequencing was CD4+ or CD8+ T cells sorted from blood, taken in a trial of the OX40 agonist ivuxolimab. This clonotype was sampled from an adult with an advanced solid tumor such as melanoma, head and neck, liver or kidney cancer.

The CDR3 nucleotides read TGTGCCAGCAGCCATGACCGGGACCCAAGAAGCTACTACGAGCAGTACTTC. Its translation is CASSHDRDPRSYYEQYF. This chain uses TRBV14 with TRBJ2-7, with D perhaps matching TRBD1 or TRBD2 (5 bases each). Germline V gene lookup returns CDR1 SGHDN and CDR2 FVKESK. The CDR3 runs to 17 residues. V lost 3 bases and J lost 3, with 21 bases in between. Complete variable domain (other parts from reference TRBV14 and TRBJ2-7): EAGVTQFPSHSVIEKGQTVTLRCDPISGHDNLYWYRRVMGKEIKFLLHFVKESKQDESGMPNNRFLAERTGGTYSTLKVQPAELEDSGVYFCASSHDRDPRSYYEQYFGPGTRLTVT.